The entry that follows covers one T cell receptor (beta chain) sequence. Its specificity is unknown. One junction end does not reproduce the germline sequence, and a read error may be involved. Profiled with immunoSEQ multiplex PCR; TCRdb holds only in-frame clones, not every one. The sample includes 350,000 to 400,000 clones, around nine tenths of them seen just once. The treatment here: about 20 received Ad26.COV2.S at low or high dose, single or two shots; roughly five received placebo; per-sample allocation not given. After the first vaccine or placebo injection, samples were drawn on day 63. It was an adult aged 18-55 years in Boston who was the donor. This entry belongs to a study of Ad26.COV2.S vaccination and SARS-CoV-2 variants. Background on the study: Enrollment placed the donor in the COV1001 Ad26.COV2.S trial arm. Ad26.COV2.S was injected intramuscularly once or twice, 56 days apart. Study-level findings and limits: Vaccine and placebo recipients had comparable breadth of non-spike TCRs.

The V gene's germline CDR1 is SGHAT and CDR2 FQNNGV. This CDR3 comprises 16 residues. The source was peripheral blood, collected in a trial of Ad26.COV2.S vaccine versus placebo. The source is a person between 18 and 60 years old who received the Ad26.COV2.S COVID-19 vaccine or a placebo. This sequence joins TRBV11-2 and TRBJ1-6, with D unclear. CDR3 DNA: TGTGCCGGCAGCTTAGGCAGAGGGTGGTATAATTCACCCCTCCACTTT. It codes for CAGSLGRGWYNSPLHF.